This is a list of T cell receptor beta chains from one sample in a study of vaccination and CD4 T cells after COVID-19. A single record per CDR3 protein comes from TCRdb applying MiXCR to the PCR reads. Of over 15,000 distinct CDR3 sequences detected, about three quarters appear once; the ten largest clones hold roughly 9.6%. Their specific antigens are unknown. The sample here was CD4+ T cells from blood, cultured in vitro, taken after SARS-CoV-2 vaccination. Receptor source: a human donor who received a COVID-19 vaccine. Each CDR3 is given without its conserved first and last residue. Fields, in order: V gene, D gene, CDR3 protein. The D gene is left open where the match is weak.

v_gene: TRBV24-1
d_gene: NA
CDR3aa: ATSDPAFGVGELF

v_gene: TRBV20-1
d_gene: TRBD2
CDR3aa: SARVLAGGLYNEQF

v_gene: TRBV18
d_gene: NA
CDR3aa: ASSQEGSTGNTIY

v_gene: TRBV4-1
d_gene: NA
CDR3aa: ASSHDAERFSPLH

v_gene: TRBV12-5
d_gene: NA
CDR3aa: ASGNNREYNEQF

v_gene: TRBV7-9
d_gene: TRBD2
CDR3aa: ASSTRSLAGRYQETQY

v_gene: TRBV11-3
d_gene: NA
CDR3aa: ASSRTSSNYGYT

v_gene: TRBV6-2/TRBV6-3
d_gene: NA
CDR3aa: ASQYRENYGYT

v_gene: TRBV27
d_gene: NA
CDR3aa: ASSLGREYNEQF

v_gene: TRBV19
d_gene: NA
CDR3aa: ASSIGAGVNNQPQH

v_gene: TRBV12-3/TRBV12-4
d_gene: NA
CDR3aa: ASSSRQQTPYGYT

v_gene: TRBV20-1
d_gene: NA
CDR3aa: SASFPVKNIQY

v_gene: TRBV6-5
d_gene: NA
CDR3aa: ASSSVDGRETQY

v_gene: TRBV7-9
d_gene: NA
CDR3aa: ASGEQEGTEKLF

v_gene: TRBV5-5
d_gene: NA
CDR3aa: ASSNPLAGREQY

v_gene: TRBV27
d_gene: NA
CDR3aa: ASSLSRGSNQPQH

v_gene: TRBV24-1
d_gene: TRBD2
CDR3aa: ATSASIAGGETQY

v_gene: TRBV20-1
d_gene: NA
CDR3aa: SARDPSTASNEKLF

v_gene: TRBV5-1
d_gene: TRBD1
CDR3aa: ASSWTGLQETQY

v_gene: TRBV6-1
d_gene: NA
CDR3aa: ASSELGATNEKLL

v_gene: TRBV7-8
d_gene: TRBD1
CDR3aa: ASSPRTGGGDGQPQH

v_gene: TRBV2
d_gene: NA
CDR3aa: ASSPDSADGETQY

v_gene: TRBV6-1
d_gene: NA
CDR3aa: ASKRGTSFGELF

v_gene: TRBV2
d_gene: TRBD2
CDR3aa: ASSLLAGTDTQY